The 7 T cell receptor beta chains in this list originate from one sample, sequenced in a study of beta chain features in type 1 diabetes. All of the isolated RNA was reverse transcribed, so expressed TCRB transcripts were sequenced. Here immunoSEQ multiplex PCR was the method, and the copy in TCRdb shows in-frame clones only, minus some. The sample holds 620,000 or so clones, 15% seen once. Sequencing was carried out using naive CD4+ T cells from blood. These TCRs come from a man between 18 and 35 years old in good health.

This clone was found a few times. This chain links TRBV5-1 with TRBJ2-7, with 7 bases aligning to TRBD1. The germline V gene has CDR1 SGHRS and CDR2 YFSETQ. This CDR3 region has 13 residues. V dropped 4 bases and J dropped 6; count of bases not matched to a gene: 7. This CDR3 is CASSPDRVSEQYF. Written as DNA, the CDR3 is TGCGCCAGCAGCCCCGACAGGGTCAGCGAGCAGTACTTC.

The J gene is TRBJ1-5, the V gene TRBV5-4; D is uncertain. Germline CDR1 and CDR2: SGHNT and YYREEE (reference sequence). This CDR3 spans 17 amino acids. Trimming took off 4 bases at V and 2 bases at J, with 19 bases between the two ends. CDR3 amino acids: CASSQEYAGMGNQPQHF. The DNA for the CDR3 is TGTGCCAGCAGCCAAGAATACGCTGGGATGGGCAATCAGCCCCAGCATTTT.

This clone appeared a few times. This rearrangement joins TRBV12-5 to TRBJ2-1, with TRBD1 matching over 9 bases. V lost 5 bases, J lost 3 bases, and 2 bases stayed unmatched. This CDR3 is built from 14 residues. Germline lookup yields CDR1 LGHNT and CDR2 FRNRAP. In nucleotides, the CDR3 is TGTGCTAGTGGTACAGGGGGCTACTACAATGAGCAGTTCTTC. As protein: CASGTGGYYNEQFF.

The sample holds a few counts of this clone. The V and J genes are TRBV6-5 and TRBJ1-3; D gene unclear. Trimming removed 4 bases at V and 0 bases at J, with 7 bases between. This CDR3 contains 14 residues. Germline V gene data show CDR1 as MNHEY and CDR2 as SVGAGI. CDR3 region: CASSFGISGNTIYF. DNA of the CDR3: TGTGCCAGCAGTTTTGGTATCTCTGGAAACACCATATATTTT.

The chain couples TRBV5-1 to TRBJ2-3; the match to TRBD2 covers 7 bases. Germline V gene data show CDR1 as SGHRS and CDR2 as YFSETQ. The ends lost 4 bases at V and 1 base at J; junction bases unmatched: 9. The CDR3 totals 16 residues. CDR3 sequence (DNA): TGCGCCAGCAGCCTAGTTGCGGGAGCGGGCACAGATACGCAGTATTTT. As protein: CASSLVAGAGTDTQYF.

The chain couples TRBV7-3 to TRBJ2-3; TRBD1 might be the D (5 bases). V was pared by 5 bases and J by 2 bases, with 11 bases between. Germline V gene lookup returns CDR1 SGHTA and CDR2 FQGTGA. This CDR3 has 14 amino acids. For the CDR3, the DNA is TGTGCCAGCAGCCGCAGGGAAAACACAGATACGCAGTATTTT. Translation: CASSRRENTDTQYF.

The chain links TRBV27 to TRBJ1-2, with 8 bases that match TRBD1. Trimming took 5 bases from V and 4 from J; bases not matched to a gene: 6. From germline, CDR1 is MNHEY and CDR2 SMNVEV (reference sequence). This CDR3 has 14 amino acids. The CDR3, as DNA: TGTGCCAGCAGTGGACAGGGCGCGGCCTATGGCTACACCTTC. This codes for CASSGQGAAYGYTF.